These 26 T cell receptor beta chains originate from one sample sequenced in a study of cytomegalovirus exposure and HLA in healthy donors. It was with 60 Vbeta and 13 Jbeta primers that the PCR ran. Libraries were prepared by immunoSEQ multiplex PCR; TCRdb keeps only in-frame clonotypes and omits some of them. The repertoire holds around 210,000 clones, with about 81% as singletons. Sequenced input: PBMCs. Source of these receptors: a woman between 40 and 50 years old in good health and CMV-seronegative.

The rearrangement uses TRBV6-1 and TRBJ2-7, with 10 bases aligning to TRBD2. Germline CDR1 is MNHNS and CDR2 is SASEGT. The CDR3 length is 20 residues. V shed 4 bases, J shed 0 bases, and the junction held 18 bases outside the gene matches. The DNA of the CDR3 is TGTGCCAGCAGTGGAATGGTCGCGGCTAGCGGGGGACACTACTCCTACGAGCAGTACTTC. It codes for CASSGMVAASGGHYSYEQYF.

The chain links TRBV9 to TRBJ1-6; D is unclear. This CDR3 has 16 residues. V lost 3 bases and J lost 4, with 14 bases in between. Germline-derived CDR1 and CDR2 are SGDLS and YYNGEE. The DNA for the CDR3 is TGTGCCAGCAGCGGAGGACCCGGGGAGTATAATTCACCCCTCCACTTT. Amino acid sequence: CASSGGPGEYNSPLHF.

The CDR3: CASSGNYPAGEKLFF. Here the CDR3 DNA reads TGTGCCAGCAGTGGGAACTACCCGGCGGGTGAAAAACTGTTTTTT. The V gene is TRBV6-1, the J gene TRBJ1-4; D not certain. The CDR3 runs to 15 residues. V was trimmed by 4 bases and J by 7 bases, leaving 16 bases between them. Germline lookup yields CDR1 MNHNS and CDR2 SASEGT.

The table lists this clone with a count of one. The rearrangement joins TRBV27 to TRBJ2-7, with 16 bases aligning to TRBD2. This CDR3 has 16 residues. The V gene end was trimmed by 5 bases and the J gene end by 7 bases; junction bases not matched to a gene: 8. Looked up from germline, CDR1 is MNHEY and CDR2 is SMNVEV (reference sequence). This chain's CDR3 is CASSPGLAGGPGEQYF. The CDR3, as DNA: TGTGCCAGCAGTCCGGGACTAGCGGGAGGGCCAGGTGAGCAGTACTTC.

The gene calls are TRBV5-4 and TRBJ2-7; 13 bases are shared with TRBD2. In germline, CDR1 is SGHNT, CDR2 YYREEE (reference sequence). The CDR3 consists of 16 residues. The trim removed 4 bases at V and 3 bases at J, leaving 7 bases unmatched. This CDR3 reads CASSRVGLAGYYEQYF. CDR3 coding DNA: TGTGCCAGCAGCCGTGTGGGACTAGCGGGGTACTACGAGCAGTACTTC.

For this clone: The junction and the germline gene differ at one end; a read error may be behind it. The rearrangement uses TRBV7-6 and TRBJ2-5, with D tentatively TRBD2 (5 bases). The CDR3 consists of 16 residues. Per the germline V gene, CDR1 is SGHVS and CDR2 is FNYEAQ. CDR3 region: CASNLAFHRGQETQYF. In DNA form, the CDR3 reads TGTGCCAGCAACTTAGCTTTCCATCGGGGCCAAGAGACCCAGTACTTC.

This clone has a handful of counts. The sample carries other DNA sequences with the same CDR3. The chain combines TRBV5-4 with TRBJ2-7; maybe TRBD1 (5 bases). V gave up 1 base and J gave up 1 base, with 6 bases separating them. The germline V gene has CDR1 SGHNT and CDR2 YYREEE (reference sequence). The CDR3 consists of 13 residues. CDR3 region: CASSLRGSYEQYF. Here the CDR3 DNA reads TGTGCCAGCAGCTTGAGGGGATCCTACGAGCAGTACTTC. Combining the CDR3 with reference TRBV5-4 and TRBJ2-7 gives the whole variable domain ETGVTQSPTHLIKTRGQQVTLRCSSQSGHNTVSWYQQALGQGPQFIFQYYREEENGRGNFPPRFSGLQFPNYSSELNVNALELDDSALYLCASSLRGSYEQYFGPGTRLTVT.

This chain connects TRBV7-9 to TRBJ2-4; TRBD1 is a possible D gene (6 bases). The V gene lost 1 base and the J gene lost 4 bases, with 8 bases spanning the gap. The CDR3 consists of 14 residues. Germline lookup yields CDR1 SEHNR and CDR2 FQNEAQ (reference sequence). As DNA, the CDR3 is TGTGCCAGCAGCTTAGGGACAGAGAAAAACATTCAGTACTTC. Translating gives CASSLGTEKNIQYF.

The rearrangement joins TRBV18 to TRBJ1-5; 8 nucleotides match TRBD1. Germline CDR1 KGHSH, CDR2 LQKENI. The V gene end was trimmed by 4 bases and the J gene end by 4 bases; junction bases not matched to a gene: 6. The CDR3 is 15 amino acids. The DNA of the CDR3 is TGTGCCAGCTCACGAGAGACAGGGGTTAATCAGCCCCAGCATTTT. As protein: CASSRETGVNQPQHF.

The chain joins TRBV7-9 to TRBJ1-3, with 8 positions matching TRBD1. This CDR3 has 17 amino acids. Germline V gene sequence: CDR1 SEHNR, CDR2 FQNEAQ (reference sequence). Trimming at V came to 5 bases and at J to 0 bases, leaving 9 bases not matched to a gene. The DNA of the CDR3 is TGTGCCAGCAGCCCCCGTCGCACAGGGGGCTCTGGAAACACCATATATTTT. Translating it yields CASSPRRTGGSGNTIYF.

This sequence joins TRBV28 and TRBJ1-5, with D perhaps matching TRBD1 (5 bases). Germline CDR1 MDHEN, CDR2 SYDVKM. V was pared by 5 bases and J by 12 bases, with 14 bases between. This CDR3 region has 12 residues. The CDR3 coding sequence is TGTGCCAGCAGTACACCCGGGGGGGTCCAGCATTTT. Protein product: CASSTPGGVQHF. Variable domain in full (rest from reference TRBV28 and TRBJ1-5): DVKVTQSSRYLVKRTGEKVFLECVQDMDHENMFWYRQDPGLGLRLIYFSYDVKMKEKGDIPEGYSVSREKKERFSLILESASTNQTSMYLCASSTPGGVQHFGDGTRLSIL.

The rearrangement joins TRBV18 to TRBJ1-4; D ambiguous. Germline-derived CDR1 and CDR2 are KGHSH and LQKENI. Trimming shortened V by 3 bases and J by 7 bases, and 9 bases separated the two germline ends. The length of the CDR3 is 13 residues. The CDR3 DNA sequence: TGTGCCAGCTCACCCCGAGGGAGTGAAAAACTGTTTTTT. As protein: CASSPRGSEKLFF.

The chain employs TRBV5-1 and TRBJ1-2, with 9 bases matching TRBD1. The CDR3 is 13 amino acids. Germline CDR1 and CDR2: SGHRS and YFSETQ. V trimming: 1 base; J trimming: 7 bases; junction bases outside the gene matches: 2. The CDR3 nucleotides are TGCGCCAGCAGCTTGACGACAGGGGGTGGCTACACCTTC. This gives the protein CASSLTTGGGYTF.

The CDR3 region has the DNA TGTGCCAGCTCACCCCCCAGCGGGAGCCTCCTCGAGCAGTACTTC. Its translation: CASSPPSGSLLEQYF. The J gene is TRBJ2-7, the V gene TRBV18; 8 nucleotides match TRBD2. Germline V gene sequence: CDR1 KGHSH, CDR2 LQKENI. Trimming at V came to 3 bases and at J to 6 bases, leaving 10 bases not matched to a gene. This CDR3 is 15 amino acids long.

V usage is TRBV28 and J usage is TRBJ1-5; D not certain. V was pared by 1 base and J by 5 bases, with 21 bases between. The CDR3 runs 18 residues. Germline CDR1 and CDR2: MDHEN and SYDVKM. The CDR3 reads CASSLSPMFSSSHQPQHF. The CDR3 coding sequence is TGTGCCAGCAGTTTATCCCCGATGTTTTCGAGTTCACATCAGCCCCAGCATTTT.

The chain recombines TRBV11-2 with TRBJ1-2, with D perhaps TRBD1 (5 bases). Germline V CDR1 and CDR2: SGHAT, FQNNGV. This CDR3 is 15 amino acids long. V was cut by 5 bases and J by 4 bases, with 17 bases left in between. The DNA of the CDR3 is TGTGCCAGCAGCCGGTTTGGCAGGGCGAGCTATGGCTACACCTTC. Residues: CASSRFGRASYGYTF.

The chain is built from TRBV10-1 and TRBJ1-1; D is possibly TRBD1 (6 bases). This CDR3 region has 14 residues. Germline V lookup: CDR1 WNHNN, CDR2 SYGVQD (reference sequence). V gave up 3 bases and J gave up 0 bases, with 8 bases separating them. Written as DNA, the CDR3 is TGCGCCAGCAGTGAACAGGGTATGAACACTGAAGCTTTCTTT. Residues: CASSEQGMNTEAFF.

V usage is TRBV5-1 and J usage is TRBJ2-3, with 9 bases aligning to TRBD2. This CDR3 is built from 19 residues. Germline V CDR1 and CDR2: SGHRS, YFSETQ. The ends lost 8 bases at V and 2 bases at J; junction bases unmatched: 21. The CDR3 is CASGFYGLAGSLFTDTQYF. CDR3 coding DNA: TGCGCCAGTGGTTTTTATGGGCTAGCGGGATCCCTTTTCACAGATACGCAGTATTTT.

The table lists this clone with a few counts. V gene TRBV19 combines with J gene TRBJ1-5; D is unresolved. The germline gives CDR1 LNHDA, CDR2 SQIVND (reference sequence). The ends were cut back, 5 bases at V and 8 bases at J, with 16 bases in the middle. The CDR3 runs 14 residues. The CDR3 loop is CASSSSLGSEPQHF. The CDR3 bases are TGTGCCAGTAGTTCGAGCCTAGGTTCAGAGCCCCAGCATTTT.

The chain employs TRBV30 and TRBJ2-7, with 14 nucleotides matching TRBD2. The CDR3 consists of 13 residues. Germline V CDR1 and CDR2: GTSNPN, SVGIG (reference sequence). J gave up 6 bases and V 4 bases, and 2 bases lay outside the gene matches. CDR3 amino acids: CAWIGTSGSEQYF. The CDR3 coding sequence is TGTGCCTGGATCGGGACTAGCGGGAGCGAGCAGTACTTC.

V and J are TRBV18 and TRBJ1-2; 9 nucleotides agree with TRBD1. The trim removed 6 bases at V and 4 bases at J, leaving 9 bases unmatched. Germline V lookup: CDR1 KGHSH, CDR2 LQKENI. CDR3 length: 15 residues. The CDR3, as DNA: TGTGCCAGCTCCCCTGTCGGACAGGGGAGCTATGGCTACACCTTC. It codes for CASSPVGQGSYGYTF.

The chain has TRBV7-6 and TRBJ2-3, with D uncertain. This CDR3 is built from 12 residues. The ends were cut back, 5 bases at V and 4 bases at J, with 7 bases in the middle. Per germline, CDR1 SGHVS and CDR2 FNYEAQ. The CDR3 spells CASSLVSDTQYF. Written as DNA, the CDR3 is TGTGCCAGCAGCCTTGTCTCAGATACGCAGTATTTT.

The CDR3: CAISESNFQETQYF. CDR3 bases: TGTGCCATCAGTGAGTCGAACTTCCAAGAGACCCAGTACTTC. This sequence joins TRBV10-3 and TRBJ2-5, with D hard to call. Germline loops: CDR1 ENHRY, CDR2 SYGVKD. Trimming removed 0 bases at V and 1 base at J, with 6 bases between. The CDR3 is 14 residues long.

The chain uses TRBV9 and TRBJ2-1; 7 bases align to TRBD1. The junction had 2 bases not matched to a gene; V was cut back by 3 bases and J by 2 bases. Germline V gene lookup returns CDR1 SGDLS and CDR2 YYNGEE. CDR3 size: 14 residues. The CDR3: CASSGQGAYNEQFF. In nucleotides, the CDR3 is TGTGCCAGCAGCGGACAGGGTGCCTACAATGAGCAGTTCTTC.

The chain carries TRBV19 and TRBJ1-5; possible D gene TRBD1, 5 bases. CDR3 length equals 14 residues. CDR1 and CDR2 (germline): LNHDA, SQIVND (reference sequence). V was shortened by 0 bases and J by 7 bases, with 10 bases between the two germline ends. CDR3 DNA sequence: TGTGCCAGTAGTATAGATCGGGGGTCCCAGCCCCAGCATTTT. Translation gives CASSIDRGSQPQHF.

V gene TRBV10-3 combines with J gene TRBJ2-3; 7 nucleotides align to TRBD2. Germline trimming cut 5 bases from V and 0 bases from J; bases unmatched to any gene: 14. Germline CDR1 ENHRY, CDR2 SYGVKD. This CDR3 has 18 residues. CDR3 bases: TGTGCCATCAGTAAACGACAGCCTAGCGGCCCTAGCACAGATACGCAGTATTTT. Encoded protein: CAISKRQPSGPSTDTQYF.